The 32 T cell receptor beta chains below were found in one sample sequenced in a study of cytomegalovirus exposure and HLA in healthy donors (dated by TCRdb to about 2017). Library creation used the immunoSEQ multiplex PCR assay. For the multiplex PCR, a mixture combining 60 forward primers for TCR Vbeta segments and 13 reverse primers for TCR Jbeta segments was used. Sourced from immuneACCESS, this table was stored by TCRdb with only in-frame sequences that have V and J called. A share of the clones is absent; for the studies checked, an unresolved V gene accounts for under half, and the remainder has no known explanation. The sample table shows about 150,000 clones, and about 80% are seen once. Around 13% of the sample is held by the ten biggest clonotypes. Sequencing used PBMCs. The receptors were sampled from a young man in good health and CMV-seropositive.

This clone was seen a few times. DNA for the CDR3: TGTGCCACCAGCGCTGGCGGGAGGAGCTCCTACAATGAGCAGTTCTTC. As protein: CATSAGGRSSYNEQFF. The chain uses TRBV15 and TRBJ2-1, with 8 bases identical to TRBD2. The CDR3 is made up of 16 amino acids. V dropped 5 bases and J dropped 0; count of bases not matched to a gene: 6. Germline V gene sequence: CDR1 LNHNV, CDR2 YYDKDF (reference sequence). The full variable domain, in which reference TRBV15 and TRBJ2-1 provide the parts outside the CDR3, is DAMVIQNPRYQVTQFGKPVTLSCSQTLNHNVMYWYQQKSSQAPKLLFHYYDKDFNNEADTPDNFQSRRPNTSFCFLDIRSPGLGDTAMYLCATSAGGRSSYNEQFFGPGTRLTVL.

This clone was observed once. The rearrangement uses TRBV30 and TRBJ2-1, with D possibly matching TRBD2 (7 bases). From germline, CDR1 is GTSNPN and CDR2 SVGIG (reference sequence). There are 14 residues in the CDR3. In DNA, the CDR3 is TGTGGCGGACGGGAGGACAGCACCTACAATGAGCAGTTCTTC. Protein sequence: CGGREDSTYNEQFF. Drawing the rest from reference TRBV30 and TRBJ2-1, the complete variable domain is SQTIHQWPATLVQPVGSPLSLECTVEGTSNPNLYWYRQAAGRGLQLLFYSVGIGQISSEVPQNLSASRPQDRQFILSSKKLLLSDSGFYLCGGREDSTYNEQFFGPGTRLTVL.

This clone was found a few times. The CDR3 region has the DNA TGTGCCAGCAGCTTAGCCGGGACAGGGGGTTTGTACGAGCAGTACTTC. This sequence encodes CASSLAGTGGLYEQYF. The rearrangement links TRBV11-2 to TRBJ2-7, with TRBD1 matching 11 bases. J was trimmed by 4 bases and V by 1 base; bases with no gene match: 6. CDR3 length: 16 amino acids. In germline, CDR1 is SGHAT, CDR2 FQNNGV.

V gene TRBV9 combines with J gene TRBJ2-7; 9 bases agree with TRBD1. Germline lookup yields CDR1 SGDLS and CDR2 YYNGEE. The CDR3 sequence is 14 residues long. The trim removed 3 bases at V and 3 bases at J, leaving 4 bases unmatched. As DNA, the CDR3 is TGTGCCAGCAGCGGGACAGGGGAGAGCTACGAGCAGTACTTC. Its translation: CASSGTGESYEQYF.

The CDR3 DNA is TGCAGCTCTCCGGGACAGATTTACAATGAGCAGTTCTTC. Translation gives CSSPGQIYNEQFF. The chain joins TRBV29-1 to TRBJ2-1; 7 nucleotides align to TRBD1. The germline gives CDR1 SQVTM, CDR2 ANQGSEA. The CDR3 covers 13 residues. The V and J ends lost 8 bases and 4 bases, in that order; junction bases with no gene match: 8.

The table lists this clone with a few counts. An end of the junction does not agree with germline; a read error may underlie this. CDR3 nucleotides: TGTGCTAGCAGCTTGGCAGGGGGCAGGGAGACCCAGTACTTC. This sequence encodes CASSLAGGRETQYF. The gene calls are TRBV7-7 and TRBJ2-5; 8 nucleotides line up with TRBD1. Germline CDR1 SSHAT, CDR2 FNYEAQ (reference sequence). The CDR3 covers 14 residues.

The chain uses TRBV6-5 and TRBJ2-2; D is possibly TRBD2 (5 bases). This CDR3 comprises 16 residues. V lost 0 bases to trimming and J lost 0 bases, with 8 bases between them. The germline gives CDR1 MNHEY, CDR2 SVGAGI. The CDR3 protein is CASSYSRVSNTGELFF. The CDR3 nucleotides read TGTGCCAGCAGTTACTCGAGGGTGTCGAACACCGGGGAGCTGTTTTTT.

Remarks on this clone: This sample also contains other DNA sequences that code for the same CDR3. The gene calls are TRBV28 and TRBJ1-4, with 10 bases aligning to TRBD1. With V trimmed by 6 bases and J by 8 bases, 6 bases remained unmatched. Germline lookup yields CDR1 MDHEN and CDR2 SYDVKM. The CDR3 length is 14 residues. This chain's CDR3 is CASSLGQGWEKLFF. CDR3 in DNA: TGTGCCAGCAGCCTGGGACAGGGGTGGGAAAAACTGTTTTTT.

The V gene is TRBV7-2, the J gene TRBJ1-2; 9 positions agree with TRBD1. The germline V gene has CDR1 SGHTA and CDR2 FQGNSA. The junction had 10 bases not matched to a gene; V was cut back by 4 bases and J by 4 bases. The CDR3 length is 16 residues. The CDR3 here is CASSSSGTGTFYGYTF. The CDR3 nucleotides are TGTGCCAGCAGCTCATCCGGGACAGGGACCTTCTATGGCTACACCTTC.

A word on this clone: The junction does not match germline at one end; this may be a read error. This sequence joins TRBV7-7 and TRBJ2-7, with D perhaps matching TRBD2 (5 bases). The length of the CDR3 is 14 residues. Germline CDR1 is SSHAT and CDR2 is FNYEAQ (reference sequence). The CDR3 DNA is TGTGCTAGCAGCCCGCTGGGGAGCTCCTACGAGCAGTACTTC. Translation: CASSPLGSSYEQYF.

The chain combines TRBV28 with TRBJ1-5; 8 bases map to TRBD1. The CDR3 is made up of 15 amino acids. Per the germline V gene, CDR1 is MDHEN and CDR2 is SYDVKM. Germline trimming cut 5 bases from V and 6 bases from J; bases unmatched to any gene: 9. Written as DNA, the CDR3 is TGTGCCAGCAGTCCTGGACAGGGACGGAGTCAGCCCCAGCATTTT. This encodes CASSPGQGRSQPQHF. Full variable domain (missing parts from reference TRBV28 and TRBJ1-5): DVKVTQSSRYLVKRTGEKVFLECVQDMDHENMFWYRQDPGLGLRLIYFSYDVKMKEKGDIPEGYSVSREKKERFSLILESASTNQTSMYLCASSPGQGRSQPQHFGDGTRLSIL.

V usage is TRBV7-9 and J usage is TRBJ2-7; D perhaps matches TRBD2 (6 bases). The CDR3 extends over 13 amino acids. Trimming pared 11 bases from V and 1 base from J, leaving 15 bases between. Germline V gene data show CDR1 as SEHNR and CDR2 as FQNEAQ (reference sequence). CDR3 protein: CAGETGTSYEQYF. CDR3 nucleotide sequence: TGTGCCGGCGAAACGGGGACTTCCTACGAGCAGTACTTC. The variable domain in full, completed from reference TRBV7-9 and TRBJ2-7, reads DTGVSQNPRHKITKRGQNVTFRCDPISEHNRLYWYRQTLGQGPEFLTYFQNEAQLEKSRLLSDRFSAERPKGSFSTLEIQRTEQGDSAMYLCAGETGTSYEQYFGPGTRLTVT.

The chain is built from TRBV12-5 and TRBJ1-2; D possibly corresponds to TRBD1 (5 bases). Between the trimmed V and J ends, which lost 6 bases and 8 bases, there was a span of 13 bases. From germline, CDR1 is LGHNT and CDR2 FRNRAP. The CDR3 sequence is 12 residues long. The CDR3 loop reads CASGPSQGGYTF. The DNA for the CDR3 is TGTGCTAGTGGACCAAGCCAGGGCGGCTACACCTTC.

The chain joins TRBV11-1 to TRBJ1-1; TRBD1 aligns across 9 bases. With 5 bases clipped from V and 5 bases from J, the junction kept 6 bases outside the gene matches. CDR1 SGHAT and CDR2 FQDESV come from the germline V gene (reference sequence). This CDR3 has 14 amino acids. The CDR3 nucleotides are TGTGCCAGCAGCCGCGACAGGGGGAAAACTGAAGCTTTCTTT. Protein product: CASSRDRGKTEAFF. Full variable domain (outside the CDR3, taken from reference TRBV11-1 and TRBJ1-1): EAEVAQSPRYKITEKSQAVAFWCDPISGHATLYWYRQILGQGPELLVQFQDESVVDDSQLPKDRFSAERLKGVDSTLKIQPAELGDSAMYLCASSRDRGKTEAFFGQGTRLTVV.

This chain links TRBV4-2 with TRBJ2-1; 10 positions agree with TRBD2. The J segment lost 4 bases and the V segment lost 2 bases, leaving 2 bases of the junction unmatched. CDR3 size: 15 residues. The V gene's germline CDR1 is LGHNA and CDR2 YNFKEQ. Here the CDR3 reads CASSQLAGAYNEQFF. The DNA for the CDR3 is TGTGCCAGCAGCCAACTAGCGGGGGCTTACAATGAGCAGTTCTTC.

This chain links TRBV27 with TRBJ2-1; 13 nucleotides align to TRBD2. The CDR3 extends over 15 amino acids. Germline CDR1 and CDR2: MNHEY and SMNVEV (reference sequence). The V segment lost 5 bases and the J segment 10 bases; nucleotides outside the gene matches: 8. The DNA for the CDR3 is TGTGCCAGCAGTCGGGGGACTAGCGGGAACCTGGAGCAGTTCTTC. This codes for CASSRGTSGNLEQFF.

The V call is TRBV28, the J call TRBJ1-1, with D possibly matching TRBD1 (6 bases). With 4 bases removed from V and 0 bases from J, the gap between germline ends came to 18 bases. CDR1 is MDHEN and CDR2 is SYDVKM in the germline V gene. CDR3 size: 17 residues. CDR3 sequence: CASSSTGYGIMNTEAFF. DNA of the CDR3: TGTGCCAGCAGTTCCACAGGGTACGGGATTATGAACACTGAAGCTTTCTTT.

In nucleotides, the CDR3 is TGCGCCAGCAGACAGACACTGTCGGATGGCTACACCTTC. As protein: CASRQTLSDGYTF. The J gene is TRBJ1-2, the V gene TRBV5-1, with D unclear. Trimming left V 5 bases short and J 6 bases short, with 14 bases between. Germline assignment: CDR1 SGHRS and CDR2 YFSETQ. This CDR3 spans 13 amino acids. Combining the CDR3 with reference TRBV5-1 and TRBJ1-2 gives the whole variable domain KAGVTQTPRYLIKTRGQQVTLSCSPISGHRSVSWYQQTPGQGLQFLFEYFSETQRNKGNFPGRFSGRQFSNSRSEMNVSTLELGDSALYLCASRQTLSDGYTFGSGTRLTVV.

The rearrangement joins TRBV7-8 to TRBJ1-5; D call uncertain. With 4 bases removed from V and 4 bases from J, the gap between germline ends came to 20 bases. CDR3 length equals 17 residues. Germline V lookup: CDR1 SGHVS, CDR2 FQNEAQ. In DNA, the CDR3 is TGTGCCAGCAGCTCTAAGGGAGGGCAGGTGCGGAATCAGCCCCAGCATTTT. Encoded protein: CASSSKGGQVRNQPQHF.

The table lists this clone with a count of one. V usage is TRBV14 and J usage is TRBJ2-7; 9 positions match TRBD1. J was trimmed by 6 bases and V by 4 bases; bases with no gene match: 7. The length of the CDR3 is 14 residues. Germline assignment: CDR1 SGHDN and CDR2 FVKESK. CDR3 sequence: CASSPYLTGGEQYF. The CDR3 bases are TGTGCCAGCAGCCCGTACTTGACAGGGGGCGAGCAGTACTTC.

The CDR3 bases are TGTGCCAGCAGTTTATCCCGGAGACAGGGGCGAGCAACTAATGAAAAACTGTTTTTT. This gives the protein CASSLSRRQGRATNEKLFF. This chain links TRBV27 with TRBJ1-4; the match to TRBD1 covers 8 bases. Per the germline V gene, CDR1 is MNHEY and CDR2 is SMNVEV (reference sequence). V dropped 0 bases and J dropped 0; count of bases not matched to a gene: 9. This CDR3 is built from 19 residues.

The CDR3 sequence: CASVPGQGSYEQYF. The DNA of the CDR3 is TGTGCCAGCGTTCCGGGACAGGGATCCTACGAGCAGTACTTC. The chain links TRBV6-1 to TRBJ2-7; TRBD1 aligns across 9 bases. CDR1 and CDR2 (germline): MNHNS, SASEGT. Trimming cost V 8 bases and J 1 base; bases outside gene matches: 6. This CDR3 spans 14 amino acids.

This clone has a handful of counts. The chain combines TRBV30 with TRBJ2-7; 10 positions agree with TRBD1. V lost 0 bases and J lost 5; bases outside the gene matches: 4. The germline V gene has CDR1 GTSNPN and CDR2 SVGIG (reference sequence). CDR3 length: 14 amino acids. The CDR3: CAWSVTGGIHEQYF. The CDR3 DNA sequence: TGTGCCTGGAGTGTGACAGGGGGCATCCACGAGCAGTACTTC.

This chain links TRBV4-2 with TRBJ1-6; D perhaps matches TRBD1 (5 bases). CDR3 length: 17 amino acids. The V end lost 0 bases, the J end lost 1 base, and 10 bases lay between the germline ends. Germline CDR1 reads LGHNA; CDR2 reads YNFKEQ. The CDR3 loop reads CASSQDLGPSYNSPLHF. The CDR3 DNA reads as TGTGCCAGCAGCCAAGACCTGGGGCCGTCCTATAATTCACCCCTCCACTTT.

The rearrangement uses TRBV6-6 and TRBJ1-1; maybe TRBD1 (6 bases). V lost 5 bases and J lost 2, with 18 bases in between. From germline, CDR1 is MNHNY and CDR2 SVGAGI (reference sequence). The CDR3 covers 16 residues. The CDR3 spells CASSQKGGASNTEAFF. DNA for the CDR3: TGTGCCAGCAGTCAGAAAGGGGGGGCTAGCAACACTGAAGCTTTCTTT.

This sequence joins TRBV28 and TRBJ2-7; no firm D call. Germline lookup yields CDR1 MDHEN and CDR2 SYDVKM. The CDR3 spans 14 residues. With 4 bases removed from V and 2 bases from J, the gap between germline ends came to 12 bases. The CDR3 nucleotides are TGTGCCAGCAGTTCTATGACGGAGACCTACGAGCAGTACTTC. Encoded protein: CASSSMTETYEQYF.

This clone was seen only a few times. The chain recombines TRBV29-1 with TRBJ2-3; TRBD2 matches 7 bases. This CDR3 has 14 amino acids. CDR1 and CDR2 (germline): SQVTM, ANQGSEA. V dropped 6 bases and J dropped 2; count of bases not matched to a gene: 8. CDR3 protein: CSVAPSGYTDTQYF. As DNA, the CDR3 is TGCAGCGTCGCCCCTAGCGGATACACAGATACGCAGTATTTT.

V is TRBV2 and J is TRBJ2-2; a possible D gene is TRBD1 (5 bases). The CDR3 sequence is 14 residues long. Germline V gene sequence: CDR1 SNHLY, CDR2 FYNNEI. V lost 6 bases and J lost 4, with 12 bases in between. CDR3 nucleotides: TGTGCCAGCAGAAAAACAGGATCCACCGGGGAGCTGTTTTTT. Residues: CASRKTGSTGELFF.

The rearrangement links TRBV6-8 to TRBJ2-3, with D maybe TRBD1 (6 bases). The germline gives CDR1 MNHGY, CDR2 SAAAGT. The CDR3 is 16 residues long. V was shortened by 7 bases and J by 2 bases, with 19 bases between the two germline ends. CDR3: CASTSYRVCDTDTQYF. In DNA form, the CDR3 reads TGTGCCAGCACGTCATACAGGGTATGCGACACAGATACGCAGTATTTT.

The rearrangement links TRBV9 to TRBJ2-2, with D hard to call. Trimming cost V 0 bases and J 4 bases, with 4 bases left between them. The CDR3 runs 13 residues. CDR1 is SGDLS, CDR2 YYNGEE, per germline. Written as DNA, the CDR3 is TGTGCCAGCAGCGTAGACGGCACCGGGGAGCTGTTTTTT. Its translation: CASSVDGTGELFF.

Written as DNA, the CDR3 is TGTGCCAGCAGGGATCTACCGGGACAGGGGACCTACGAGCAGTACTTC. Translated, it gives CASRDLPGQGTYEQYF. The J gene is TRBJ2-7, the V gene TRBV27, with 10 bases that match TRBD1. V shed 6 bases, J shed 2 bases, and the junction held 10 bases outside the gene matches. From germline, CDR1 is MNHEY and CDR2 SMNVEV (reference sequence). This CDR3 region has 16 residues.

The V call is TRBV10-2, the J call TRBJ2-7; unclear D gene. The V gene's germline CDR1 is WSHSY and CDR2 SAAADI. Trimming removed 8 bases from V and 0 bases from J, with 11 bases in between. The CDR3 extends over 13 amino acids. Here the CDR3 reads CASRLGGSYEQYF. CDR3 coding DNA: TGCGCCAGCCGCCTCGGCGGCTCCTACGAGCAGTACTTC.